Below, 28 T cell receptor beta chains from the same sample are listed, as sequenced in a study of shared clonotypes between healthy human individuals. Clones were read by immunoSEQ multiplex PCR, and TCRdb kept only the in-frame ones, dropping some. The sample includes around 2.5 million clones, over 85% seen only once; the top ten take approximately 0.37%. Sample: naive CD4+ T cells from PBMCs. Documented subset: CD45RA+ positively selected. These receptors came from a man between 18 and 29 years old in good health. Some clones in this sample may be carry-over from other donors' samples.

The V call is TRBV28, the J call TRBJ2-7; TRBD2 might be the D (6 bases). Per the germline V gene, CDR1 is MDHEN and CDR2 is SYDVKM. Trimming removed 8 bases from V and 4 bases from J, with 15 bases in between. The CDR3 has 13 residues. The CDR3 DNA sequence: TGTGCCAGCTTGGCGGCCGGGGGATACGAGCAGTACTTC. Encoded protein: CASLAAGGYEQYF. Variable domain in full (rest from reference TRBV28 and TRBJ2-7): DVKVTQSSRYLVKRTGEKVFLECVQDMDHENMFWYRQDPGLGLRLIYFSYDVKMKEKGDIPEGYSVSREKKERFSLILESASTNQTSMYLCASLAAGGYEQYFGPGTRLTVT.

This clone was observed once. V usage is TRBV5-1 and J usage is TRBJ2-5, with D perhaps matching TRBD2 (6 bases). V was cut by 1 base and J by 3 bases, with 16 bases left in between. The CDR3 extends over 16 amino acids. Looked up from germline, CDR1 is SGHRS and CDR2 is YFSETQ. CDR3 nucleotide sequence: TGCGCCAGCAGCTTGCCCGCTAGCGCCTTGGAAGAGACCCAGTACTTC. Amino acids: CASSLPASALEETQYF.

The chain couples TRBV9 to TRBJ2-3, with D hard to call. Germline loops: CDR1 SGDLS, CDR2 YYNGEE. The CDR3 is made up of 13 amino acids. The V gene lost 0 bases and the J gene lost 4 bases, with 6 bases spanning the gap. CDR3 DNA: TGTGCCAGCAGCGTAGCCAGCTCAGATACGCAGTATTTT. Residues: CASSVASSDTQYF. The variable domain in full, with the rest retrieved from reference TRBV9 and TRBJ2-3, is DSGVTQTPKHLITATGQRVTLRCSPRSGDLSVYWYQQSLDQGLQFLIQYYNGEERAKGNILERFSAQQFPDLHSELNLSSLELGDSALYFCASSVASSDTQYFGPGTRLTVL.

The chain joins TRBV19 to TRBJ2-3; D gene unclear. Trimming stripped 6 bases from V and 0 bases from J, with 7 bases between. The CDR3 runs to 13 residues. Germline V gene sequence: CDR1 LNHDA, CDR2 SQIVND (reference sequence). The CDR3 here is CASRLGSTDTQYF. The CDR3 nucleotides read TGTGCCAGTAGGCTGGGTAGCACAGATACGCAGTATTTT.

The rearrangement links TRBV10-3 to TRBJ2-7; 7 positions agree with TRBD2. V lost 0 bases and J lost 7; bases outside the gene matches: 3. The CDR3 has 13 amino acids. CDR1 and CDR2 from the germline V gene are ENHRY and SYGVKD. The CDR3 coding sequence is TGTGCCATCAGTGAGTCGGGGGGGATAGAGCAGTACTTC. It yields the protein CAISESGGIEQYF.

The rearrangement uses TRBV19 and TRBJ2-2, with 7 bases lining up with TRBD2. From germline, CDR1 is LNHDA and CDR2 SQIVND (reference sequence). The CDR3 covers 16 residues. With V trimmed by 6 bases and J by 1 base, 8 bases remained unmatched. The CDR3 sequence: CASRSPWTRNTGELFF. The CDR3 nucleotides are TGTGCCAGTAGATCGCCATGGACTAGGAACACCGGGGAGCTGTTTTTT.

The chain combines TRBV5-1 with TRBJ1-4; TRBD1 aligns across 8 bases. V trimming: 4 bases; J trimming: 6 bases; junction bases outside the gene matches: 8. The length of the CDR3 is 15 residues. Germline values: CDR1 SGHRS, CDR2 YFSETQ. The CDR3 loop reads CASSDGTGVDEKLFF. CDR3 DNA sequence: TGCGCCAGCAGCGATGGGACAGGAGTGGATGAAAAACTGTTTTTT. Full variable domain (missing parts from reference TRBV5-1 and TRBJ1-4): KAGVTQTPRYLIKTRGQQVTLSCSPISGHRSVSWYQQTPGQGLQFLFEYFSETQRNKGNFPGRFSGRQFSNSRSEMNVSTLELGDSALYLCASSDGTGVDEKLFFGSGTQLSVL.

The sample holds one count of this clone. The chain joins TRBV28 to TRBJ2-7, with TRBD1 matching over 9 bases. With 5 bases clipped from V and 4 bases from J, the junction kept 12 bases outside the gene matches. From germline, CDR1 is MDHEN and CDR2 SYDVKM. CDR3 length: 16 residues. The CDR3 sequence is CASSRRPGQGSYEQYF. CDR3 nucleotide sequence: TGTGCCAGCAGTAGGCGACCGGGACAGGGATCTTACGAGCAGTACTTC.

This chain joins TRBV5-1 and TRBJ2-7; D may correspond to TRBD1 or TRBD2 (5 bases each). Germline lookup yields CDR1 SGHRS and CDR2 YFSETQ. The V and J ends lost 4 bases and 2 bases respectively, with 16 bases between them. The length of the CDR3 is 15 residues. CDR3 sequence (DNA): TGCGCCAGCAGCGCCCCCGTTGGGACCACCTACGAGCAGTACTTC. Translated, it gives CASSAPVGTTYEQYF.

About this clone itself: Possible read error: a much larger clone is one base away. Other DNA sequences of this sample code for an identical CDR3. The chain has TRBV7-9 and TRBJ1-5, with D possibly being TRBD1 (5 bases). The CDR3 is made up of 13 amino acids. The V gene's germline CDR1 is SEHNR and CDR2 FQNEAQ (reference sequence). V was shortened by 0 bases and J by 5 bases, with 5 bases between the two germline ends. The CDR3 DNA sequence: TGTGCCAGCAGCTTAGCGGGGGATCAGCCCCAGCATTTT. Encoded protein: CASSLAGDQPQHF.

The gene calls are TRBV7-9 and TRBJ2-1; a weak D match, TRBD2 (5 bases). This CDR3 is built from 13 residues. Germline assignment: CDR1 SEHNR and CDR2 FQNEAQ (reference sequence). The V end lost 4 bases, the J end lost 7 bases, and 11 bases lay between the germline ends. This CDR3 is CASSSDLWNEQFF. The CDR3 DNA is TGTGCCAGCAGCTCGGACTTGTGGAATGAGCAGTTCTTC.

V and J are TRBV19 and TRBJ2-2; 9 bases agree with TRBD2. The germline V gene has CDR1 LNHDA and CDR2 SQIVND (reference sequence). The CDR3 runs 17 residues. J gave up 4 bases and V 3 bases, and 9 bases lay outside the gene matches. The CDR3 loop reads CASSMMAGGFSTGELFF. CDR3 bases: TGTGCCAGTAGTATGATGGCGGGAGGGTTCTCCACCGGGGAGCTGTTTTTT.

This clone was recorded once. The CDR3 region is CASSIFLVGQGSSGANVLTF. CDR3 bases: TGTGCCAGTAGTATTTTCCTTGTGGGACAGGGAAGCTCTGGGGCCAACGTCCTGACTTTC. This chain uses TRBV19 with TRBJ2-6; TRBD1 matches at 9 bases. J gave up 0 bases and V 3 bases, and 12 bases lay outside the gene matches. Per germline, CDR1 LNHDA and CDR2 SQIVND (reference sequence). CDR3 length equals 20 residues.

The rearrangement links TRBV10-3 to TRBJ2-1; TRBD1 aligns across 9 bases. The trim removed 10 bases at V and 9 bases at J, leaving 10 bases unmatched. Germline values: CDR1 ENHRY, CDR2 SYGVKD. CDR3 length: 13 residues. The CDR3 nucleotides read TGTGCCACCTTTGGGACAGGGAAGGCTGAGCAGTTCTTC. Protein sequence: CATFGTGKAEQFF.

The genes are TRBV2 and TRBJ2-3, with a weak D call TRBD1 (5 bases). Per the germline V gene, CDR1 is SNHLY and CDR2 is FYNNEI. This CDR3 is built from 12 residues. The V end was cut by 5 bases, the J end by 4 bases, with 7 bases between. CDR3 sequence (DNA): TGTGCCAGCAGTAAGGGGCCAGATACGCAGTATTTT. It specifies CASSKGPDTQYF.

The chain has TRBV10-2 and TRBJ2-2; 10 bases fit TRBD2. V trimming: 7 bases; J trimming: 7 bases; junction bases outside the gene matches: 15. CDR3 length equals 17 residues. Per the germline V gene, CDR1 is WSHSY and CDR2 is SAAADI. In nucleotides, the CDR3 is TGCGCCAGCACCGACCTAAGCGGGAGGGCCGATGGCGGGGAGCTGTTTTTT. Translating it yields CASTDLSGRADGGELFF.

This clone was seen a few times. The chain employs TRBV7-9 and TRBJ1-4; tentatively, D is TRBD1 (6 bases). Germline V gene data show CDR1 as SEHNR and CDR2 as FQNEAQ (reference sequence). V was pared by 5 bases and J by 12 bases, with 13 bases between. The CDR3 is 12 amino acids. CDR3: CASSKGVSELFF. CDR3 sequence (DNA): TGTGCCAGCAGCAAGGGGGTATCCGAACTGTTTTTT.

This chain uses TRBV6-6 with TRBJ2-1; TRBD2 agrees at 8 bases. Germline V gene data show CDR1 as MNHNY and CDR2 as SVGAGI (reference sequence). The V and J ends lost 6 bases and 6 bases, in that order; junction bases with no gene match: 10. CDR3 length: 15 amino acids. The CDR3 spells CASREPRSGSNEQFF. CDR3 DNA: TGTGCCAGCAGAGAACCTCGGAGCGGGAGCAATGAGCAGTTCTTC.

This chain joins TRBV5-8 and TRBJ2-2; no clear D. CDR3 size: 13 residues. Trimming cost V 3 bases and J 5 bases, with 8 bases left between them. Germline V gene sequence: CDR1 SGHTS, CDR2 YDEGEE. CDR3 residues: CASSSERTGELFF. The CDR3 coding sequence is TGTGCCAGCAGCTCGGAGAGGACCGGGGAGCTGTTTTTT.

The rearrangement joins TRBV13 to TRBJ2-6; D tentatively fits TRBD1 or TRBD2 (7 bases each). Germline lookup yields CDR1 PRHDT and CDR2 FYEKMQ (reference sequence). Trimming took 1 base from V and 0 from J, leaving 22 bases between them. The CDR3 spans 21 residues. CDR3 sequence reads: CASSLEVEQGGISSGANVLTF. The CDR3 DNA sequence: TGTGCCAGCAGCTTAGAGGTCGAGCAGGGGGGGATCAGCTCTGGGGCCAACGTCCTGACTTTC.

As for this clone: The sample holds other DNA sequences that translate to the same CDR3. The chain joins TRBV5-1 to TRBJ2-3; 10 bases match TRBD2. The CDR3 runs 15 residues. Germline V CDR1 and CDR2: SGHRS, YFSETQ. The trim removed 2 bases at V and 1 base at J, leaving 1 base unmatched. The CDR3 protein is CASSFLAGGTDTQYF. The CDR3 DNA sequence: TGCGCCAGCAGCTTCCTAGCGGGAGGCACAGATACGCAGTATTTT. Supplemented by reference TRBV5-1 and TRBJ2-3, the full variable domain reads KAGVTQTPRYLIKTRGQQVTLSCSPISGHRSVSWYQQTPGQGLQFLFEYFSETQRNKGNFPGRFSGRQFSNSRSEMNVSTLELGDSALYLCASSFLAGGTDTQYFGPGTRLTVL.

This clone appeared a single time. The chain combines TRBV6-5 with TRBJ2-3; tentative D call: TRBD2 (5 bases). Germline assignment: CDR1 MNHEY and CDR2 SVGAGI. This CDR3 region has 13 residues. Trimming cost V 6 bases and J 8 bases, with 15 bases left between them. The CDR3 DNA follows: TGTGCCAGCAGAACCGGGGAACGGGGTACGCAGTATTTT. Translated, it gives CASRTGERGTQYF.

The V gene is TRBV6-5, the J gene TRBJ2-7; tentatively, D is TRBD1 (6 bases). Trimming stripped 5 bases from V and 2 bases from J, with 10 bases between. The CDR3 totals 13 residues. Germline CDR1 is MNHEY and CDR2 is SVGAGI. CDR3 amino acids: CASSHREAYEQYF. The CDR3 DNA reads TGTGCCAGCAGTCACAGGGAAGCCTACGAGCAGTACTTC.

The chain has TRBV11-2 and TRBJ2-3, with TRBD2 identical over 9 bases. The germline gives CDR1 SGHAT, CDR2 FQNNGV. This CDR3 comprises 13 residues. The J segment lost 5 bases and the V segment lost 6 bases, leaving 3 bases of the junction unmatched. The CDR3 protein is CASRLLAGDTQYF. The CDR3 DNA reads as TGTGCCAGCAGATTACTAGCGGGAGATACGCAGTATTTT.

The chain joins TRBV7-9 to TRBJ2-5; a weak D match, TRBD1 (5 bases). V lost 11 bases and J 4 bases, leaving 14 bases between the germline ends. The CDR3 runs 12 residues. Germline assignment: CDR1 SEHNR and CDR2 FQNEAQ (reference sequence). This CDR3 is CAVQGGSETQYF. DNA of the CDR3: TGTGCCGTCCAGGGTGGTTCAGAGACCCAGTACTTC.

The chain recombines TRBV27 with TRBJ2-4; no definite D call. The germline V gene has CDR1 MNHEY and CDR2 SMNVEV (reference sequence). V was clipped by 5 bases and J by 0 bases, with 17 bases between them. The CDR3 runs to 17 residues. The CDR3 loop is CASSLYDPALAKNIQYF. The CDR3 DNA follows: TGTGCCAGCAGTCTCTATGACCCGGCACTAGCCAAAAACATTCAGTACTTC.

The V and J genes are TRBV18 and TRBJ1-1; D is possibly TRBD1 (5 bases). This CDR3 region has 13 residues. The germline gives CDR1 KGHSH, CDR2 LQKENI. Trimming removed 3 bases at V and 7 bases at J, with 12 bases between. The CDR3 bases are TGTGCCAGCTCACCGCAGGGTAAGGTTGAAGCTTTCTTT. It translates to CASSPQGKVEAFF.

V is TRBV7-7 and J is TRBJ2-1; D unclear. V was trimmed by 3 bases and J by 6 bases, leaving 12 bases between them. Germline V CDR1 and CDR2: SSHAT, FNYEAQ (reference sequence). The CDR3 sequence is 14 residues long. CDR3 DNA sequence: TGTGCCAGCAGCTTCACCGGGCCCCGCAATGAGCAGTTCTTC. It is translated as CASSFTGPRNEQFF.